The clone carrying this TCR beta chain has a count of ten or more. The sample belongs to a study of CD8 T cells in ankylosing spondylitis. TCRdb passed the 5' RACE reads through MiXCR, listing each CDR3 protein once. The sample carries 240,000 or so distinct CDR3 sequences, approximately 12% recorded once. V was cut by 4 bases and J by 7 bases, with 11 bases left in between. Looked up from germline, CDR1 is SGHRS and CDR2 is YFSETQ. The CDR3 extends over 12 amino acids. The sample consisted of blood, either unsorted or a sorted T cell fraction (not recorded which). The sequence derives from a male donor with ankylosing spondylitis or in good health (not recorded which). This chain links TRBV5-1 with TRBJ1-2; D remains ambiguous. The CDR3 coding sequence is TGCGCCAGCAGCGAAACCATGGCTGGCTACACCTTC. Translation: CASSETMAGYTF.